The 32 T cell receptor beta chains given below trace back to one sample, sequenced in a study of radiation and T cells in renal cell carcinoma. Measured with immunoSEQ multiplex PCR; TCRdb has only the in-frame clones, and not every one. Among some 80,000 clones listed, approximately 83% were seen once. Time point denoted: blood 2 weeks post-SBRT. Treatment: 15 Gy SBRT to primary tumor, nephrectomy 4 weeks later. Sequenced material: blood, taken from a patient whose treatment included radiotherapy and nephrectomy. These TCRs come from a woman aged 50 to 60 with renal cell carcinoma.

The rearrangement links TRBV7-2 to TRBJ1-4; tentatively, D is TRBD1 (5 bases). Deletions cut 0 bases from V and 4 bases from J, with 12 bases between. The CDR3 loop spans 16 amino acids. In germline, CDR1 is SGHTA, CDR2 FQGNSA. The CDR3 DNA reads as TGTGCCAGCAGCTTAGCGAGGGGTACGGGTAATGAAAAACTGTTTTTT. Encoded protein: CASSLARGTGNEKLFF.

The chain couples TRBV28 to TRBJ2-6; tentatively, D is TRBD2 (5 bases). This CDR3 contains 18 residues. Trimming removed 3 bases at V and 2 bases at J, with 17 bases between. Germline-derived CDR1 and CDR2 are MDHEN and SYDVKM. CDR3 sequence reads: CASSFSGSGFPGANVLTF. In DNA form, the CDR3 reads TGTGCCAGCAGTTTTTCCGGTTCGGGGTTCCCTGGGGCCAACGTCCTGACTTTC.

The chain couples TRBV7-2 to TRBJ1-2; D is uncertain. Germline V gives CDR1 SGHTA, CDR2 FQGNSA. V shed 2 bases and J shed 4 bases, with 5 bases lying between them. The CDR3 runs to 12 residues. The CDR3 DNA reads as TGTGCCAGCAGCTTAAACAGCTATGGCTACACCTTC. It yields the protein CASSLNSYGYTF.

This chain connects TRBV6-5 to TRBJ2-3; TRBD1 is a possible D gene (7 bases). V was trimmed by 8 bases and J by 0 bases, leaving 12 bases between them. Germline V gene lookup returns CDR1 MNHEY and CDR2 SVGAGI. The CDR3 is 14 amino acids. CDR3 amino acids: CASSRGTSTDTQYF. In nucleotides, the CDR3 is TGTGCCAGCTCCAGGGGGACTAGCACAGATACGCAGTATTTT.

The rearrangement links TRBV4-1 to TRBJ2-7; 9 nucleotides match TRBD2. Germline trimming cut 4 bases from V and 0 bases from J; bases unmatched to any gene: 1. Germline CDR1 and CDR2: MGHRA and YSYEKL. There are 14 residues in the CDR3. CDR3 nucleotides: TGCGCCAGCAGCCGACTAGCGGACTCCTACGAGCAGTACTTC. Protein sequence: CASSRLADSYEQYF.

J is TRBJ2-3 and V is TRBV7-3, with 9 nucleotides matching TRBD2. After removal of 1 base from V and 5 bases from J, the junction contained 4 bases not matched to a gene. Germline values: CDR1 SGHTA, CDR2 FQGTGA. The length of the CDR3 is 15 residues. The CDR3 DNA reads TGTGCCAGCAGCTTAATCCTAGCGGGACGAGATACGCAGTATTTT. This translates into CASSLILAGRDTQYF.

CDR3 coding DNA: TGTGCCAGCAGTGAAATGGAAGACAGGGGGCTTATAGCTTTCTTT. It yields the protein CASSEMEDRGLIAFF. The chain couples TRBV25-1 to TRBJ1-1, with TRBD1 identical over 10 bases. With V trimmed by 2 bases and J by 10 bases, 10 bases remained unmatched. The germline V gene encodes CDR1 MGHDK and CDR2 SYGVNS. The CDR3 is 15 residues long. Full variable domain (outside the CDR3, taken from reference TRBV25-1 and TRBJ1-1): EADIYQTPRYLVIGTGKKITLECSQTMGHDKMYWYQQDPGMELHLIHYSYGVNSTEKGDLSSESTVSRIRTEHFPLTLESARPSHTSQYLCASSEMEDRGLIAFFGQGTRLTVV.

The chain carries TRBV10-1 and TRBJ2-5; D remains unclear. Trimming shortened V by 6 bases and J by 0 bases, and 11 bases separated the two germline ends. The germline gives CDR1 WNHNN, CDR2 SYGVQD (reference sequence). The CDR3 covers 14 residues. In DNA form, the CDR3 reads TGCGCCAGCAGCACCGCAGGTTACCAAGAGACCCAGTACTTC. Amino acid sequence: CASSTAGYQETQYF.

The chain combines TRBV4-1 with TRBJ2-7; D possibly uses TRBD1 or TRBD2 (5 bases each). Germline V gene sequence: CDR1 MGHRA, CDR2 YSYEKL. The V end was cut by 0 bases, the J end by 1 base, with 13 bases between. The CDR3 extends over 16 amino acids. The DNA of the CDR3 is TGCGCCAGCAGCCAAGAGCCGGGACGGATTTCCTACGAGCAGTACTTC. It specifies CASSQEPGRISYEQYF.

The CDR3 DNA sequence: TGTGCCAGCAAACTTATTCCCTCCGGGAGGGACACTGAAGCTTTCTTT. Its protein is CASKLIPSGRDTEAFF. This chain links TRBV27 with TRBJ1-1, with D uncertain. Germline-derived CDR1 and CDR2 are MNHEY and SMNVEV (reference sequence). This CDR3 comprises 16 residues. V lost 7 bases to trimming and J lost 3 bases, with 21 bases between them.

V is TRBV28 and J is TRBJ1-3; D gene unclear. Trimming stripped 2 bases from V and 7 bases from J, with 9 bases between. The CDR3 consists of 13 residues. In germline, CDR1 is MDHEN, CDR2 SYDVKM. The CDR3 loop is CASSLVGRNTIYF. The CDR3 bases are TGTGCCAGCAGTTTAGTGGGCCGTAACACCATATATTTT.

The V call is TRBV4-2, the J call TRBJ2-7; D is undetermined. Germline CDR1 and CDR2: LGHNA and YNFKEQ. CDR3 size: 14 residues. Trimming took off 1 base at V and 1 base at J, with 8 bases between the two ends. For the CDR3, the DNA is TGTGCCAGCAGCCAAGTTTCGAGGTCCTACGAGCAGTACTTC. It yields the protein CASSQVSRSYEQYF.

The chain joins TRBV9 to TRBJ1-2, with D perhaps matching TRBD1 (5 bases). The germline V gene has CDR1 SGDLS and CDR2 YYNGEE. Trimming left V 1 base short and J 5 bases short, with 21 bases between. This CDR3 is 17 amino acids long. CDR3 in DNA: TGTGCCAGCAGCGTACAGAAATCCCCGGGACTCGATTATGGCTACACCTTC. It encodes CASSVQKSPGLDYGYTF.

J is TRBJ2-3 and V is TRBV10-3; 8 nucleotides line up with TRBD2. The germline V gene encodes CDR1 ENHRY and CDR2 SYGVKD. The CDR3 contains 17 residues. Trimming cost V 3 bases and J 6 bases; bases outside gene matches: 14. The CDR3 DNA reads as TGTGCCATCAGTGAACGGTCCAGCGGGGGTATCACGGATACGCAGTATTTT. Protein product: CAISERSSGGITDTQYF.

Of note for this clone: The junction and the germline gene differ at one end; a read error may be behind it. The DNA for the CDR3 is TGTGCCAGCAGTACCCGGGACAGGGTCCTAAGTGGCTTC. As protein: CASSTRDRVLSGF. V is TRBV28 and J is TRBJ1-2; 9 nucleotides line up with TRBD1. This CDR3 region has 13 residues. CDR1 is MDHEN and CDR2 is SYDVKM in the germline V gene.

The gene calls are TRBV7-2 and TRBJ2-7, with D perhaps being TRBD1 or TRBD2 (5 bases each). The CDR3 length is 15 residues. CDR1 SGHTA and CDR2 FQGNSA come from the germline V gene. The ends were cut back, 5 bases at V and 6 bases at J, with 20 bases in the middle. For the CDR3, the DNA is TGTGCCAGCAGCAATAGTTGGACCGAGGGGAGCGAGCAGTACTTC. Protein: CASSNSWTEGSEQYF.

The rearrangement joins TRBV7-2 to TRBJ1-2; weak D call: TRBD1 (5 bases). This CDR3 is 15 amino acids long. Germline CDR1 reads SGHTA; CDR2 reads FQGNSA. V dropped 1 base and J dropped 4 bases, with 13 bases sitting between them. This CDR3 reads CASSLGVSGSYGYTF. The CDR3 DNA reads as TGTGCCAGCAGCTTAGGGGTTTCAGGGAGCTATGGCTACACCTTC.

The chain is built from TRBV18 and TRBJ1-1, with TRBD1 matching over 7 bases. The J segment lost 1 base and the V segment lost 6 bases, leaving 2 bases of the junction unmatched. Germline assignment: CDR1 KGHSH and CDR2 LQKENI. This CDR3 spans 13 amino acids. The DNA of the CDR3 is TGTGCCAGCTCGGGACAGAAGAACACTGAAGCTTTCTTT. This sequence encodes CASSGQKNTEAFF.

This rearrangement joins TRBV28 to TRBJ1-4, with 7 bases that match TRBD1. Germline V gives CDR1 MDHEN, CDR2 SYDVKM. The CDR3 covers 17 residues. V lost 8 bases and J lost 0; bases outside the gene matches: 12. As DNA, the CDR3 is TGTGCCAGCCGGTTGGCAGGGGGAGTCCCAACTAATGAAAAACTGTTTTTT. Its translation: CASRLAGGVPTNEKLFF. Using reference TRBV28 and TRBJ1-4 for the parts outside the CDR3, the full variable domain is DVKVTQSSRYLVKRTGEKVFLECVQDMDHENMFWYRQDPGLGLRLIYFSYDVKMKEKGDIPEGYSVSREKKERFSLILESASTNQTSMYLCASRLAGGVPTNEKLFFGSGTQLSVL.

Here the CDR3 DNA reads TGTGCCAGCACCGGGCCCGGAGAGACCCAGTACTTC. Translating gives CASTGPGETQYF. J is TRBJ2-5 and V is TRBV2; unclear D gene. The CDR3 is made up of 12 amino acids. Trimming took off 7 bases at V and 4 bases at J, with 10 bases between the two ends. CDR1 is SNHLY and CDR2 is FYNNEI in the germline V gene.

V usage is TRBV9 and J usage is TRBJ2-5; 8 bases agree with TRBD2. This CDR3 spans 14 amino acids. Germline V lookup: CDR1 SGDLS, CDR2 YYNGEE. Losses at the gene ends were 4 bases for V and 1 base for J; bases not matched to a gene: 3. CDR3 in amino acids: CASSNSGTQETQYF. The CDR3 DNA sequence: TGTGCCAGCAGCAATAGCGGGACCCAAGAGACCCAGTACTTC. The whole variable domain, remainder taken from reference TRBV9 and TRBJ2-5, is DSGVTQTPKHLITATGQRVTLRCSPRSGDLSVYWYQQSLDQGLQFLIQYYNGEERAKGNILERFSAQQFPDLHSELNLSSLELGDSALYFCASSNSGTQETQYFGPGTRLLVL.

The rearrangement links TRBV7-3 to TRBJ2-7; the D gene is possibly TRBD1 (5 bases). V lost 5 bases, J lost 12 bases, and 26 bases lay in between. Per germline, CDR1 SGHTA and CDR2 FQGTGA. This CDR3 comprises 15 residues. The CDR3 DNA reads as TGTGCCAGCAGCCCCGCCAGGGATTCAATTTACGAGTGGTACTTC. This encodes CASSPARDSIYEWYF.

The V and J genes are TRBV11-3 and TRBJ2-1, with unresolved D. The CDR3 has 13 amino acids. Trimming removed 1 base at V and 5 bases at J, with 6 bases between. Germline lookup yields CDR1 SGHNT and CDR2 YENEEA. The CDR3 reads CASSLGLNNEQFF. In DNA, the CDR3 is TGTGCCAGCAGCTTAGGACTGAACAATGAGCAGTTCTTC. Combining the CDR3 with reference TRBV11-3 and TRBJ2-1 gives the whole variable domain EAGVVQSPRYKIIEKKQPVAFWCNPISGHNTLYWYLQNLGQGPELLIRYENEEAVDDSQLPKDRFSAERLKGVDSTLKIQPAELGDSAVYLCASSLGLNNEQFFGPGTRLTVL.

The CDR3 sequence is CASTLGLDNEQFF. DNA for the CDR3: TGTGCCAGCACCCTCGGACTCGACAATGAGCAGTTCTTC. This sequence joins TRBV28 and TRBJ2-1; possible D gene TRBD2, 5 bases. Between the trimmed V and J ends, which lost 7 bases and 5 bases, there was a span of 12 bases. CDR1 is MDHEN, CDR2 SYDVKM, per germline. The length of the CDR3 is 13 residues.

The genes are TRBV9 and TRBJ1-5; perhaps TRBD1 as D (5 bases). The CDR3 runs 13 residues. Trimming cost V 4 bases and J 3 bases, with 8 bases left between them. CDR1 is SGDLS and CDR2 is YYNGEE in the germline V gene. CDR3 loop: CASSQGYNQPQHF. Here the CDR3 DNA reads TGTGCCAGCAGCCAGGGCTACAATCAGCCCCAGCATTTT.

This sequence joins TRBV29-1 and TRBJ2-5; D might be TRBD1 (6 bases). The better agreement between TRBJ2-7 and the DNA end casts doubt on the J call. The V gene's germline CDR1 is SQVTM and CDR2 ANQGSEA. This CDR3 region has 13 residues. The CDR3 loop reads CSVAQGSAYEQYF. CDR3 DNA sequence: TGCAGCGTTGCACAGGGTTCGGCCTACGAGCAGTACTTC.

The V call is TRBV2, the J call TRBJ2-5; D gene ambiguous. V gave up 6 bases and J gave up 5 bases, with 10 bases separating them. Germline V gene sequence: CDR1 SNHLY, CDR2 FYNNEI. This CDR3 contains 12 residues. The CDR3 spells CASSFGRETQYF. As DNA, the CDR3 is TGTGCCAGCAGCTTCGGGCGGGAGACCCAGTACTTC.

J is TRBJ2-7 and V is TRBV7-2; 10 nucleotides align to TRBD2. Germline trimming cut 3 bases from V and 6 bases from J; bases unmatched to any gene: 11. The CDR3 sequence is 16 residues long. The germline V gene has CDR1 SGHTA and CDR2 FQGNSA. CDR3 nucleotides: TGTGCCAGCAGCTTGGTAGCGGGAGGAGCGACGTCCGAGCAGTACTTC. Translated: CASSLVAGGATSEQYF.

The V and J genes are TRBV6-6 and TRBJ2-3; D is possibly TRBD2 (6 bases). The V end lost 8 bases, the J end lost 3 bases, and 9 bases lay between the germline ends. The CDR3 extends over 12 amino acids. Germline assignment: CDR1 MNHNY and CDR2 SVGAGI (reference sequence). The CDR3 loop reads CASGGTTDTQYF. The DNA for the CDR3 is TGTGCCAGCGGCGGGACTACAGATACGCAGTATTTT.

The chain recombines TRBV6-1 with TRBJ2-3; D is perhaps TRBD1 (6 bases). The germline V and J ends were trimmed by 6 bases and 3 bases, with 13 bases remaining between them. There are 14 residues in the CDR3. Germline lookup yields CDR1 MNHNS and CDR2 SASEGT. This CDR3 reads CASRLGQGTDTQYF. The CDR3 coding sequence is TGTGCCAGCAGGCTGGGGCAGGGGACAGATACGCAGTATTTT.

This chain joins TRBV19 and TRBJ1-1, with D possibly being TRBD1 (5 bases). Germline V gene sequence: CDR1 LNHDA, CDR2 SQIVND (reference sequence). V was trimmed by 7 bases and J by 4 bases, leaving 22 bases between them. CDR3 size: 16 residues. CDR3 nucleotide sequence: TGTGCCAGTAATTGGGGGTATAGGGGCGCAAGCACTGAAGCTTTCTTT. Translated, it gives CASNWGYRGASTEAFF.

The rearrangement links TRBV5-1 to TRBJ2-1; D is undetermined. This CDR3 is built from 13 residues. The germline gives CDR1 SGHRS, CDR2 YFSETQ. Trimming removed 0 bases at V and 6 bases at J, with 7 bases between. CDR3 bases: TGCGCCAGCAGCTTGGCTCTTCGCAATGAGCAGTTCTTC. It translates to CASSLALRNEQFF.